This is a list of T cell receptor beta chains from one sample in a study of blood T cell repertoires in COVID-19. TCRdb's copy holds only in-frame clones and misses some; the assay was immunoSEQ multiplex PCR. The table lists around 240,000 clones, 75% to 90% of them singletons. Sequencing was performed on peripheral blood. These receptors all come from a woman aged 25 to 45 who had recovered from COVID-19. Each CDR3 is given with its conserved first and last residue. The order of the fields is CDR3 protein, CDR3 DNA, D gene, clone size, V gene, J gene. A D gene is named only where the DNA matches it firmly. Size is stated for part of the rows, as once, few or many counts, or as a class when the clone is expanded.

CDR3 protein: CAISETSGRGSYEQYF
CDR3 DNA: TGTGCCATCAGTGAGACTAGCGGGAGGGGATCCTACGAGCAGTACTTC
D gene: TRBD2
clone size: .
V gene: TRBV10-3
J gene: TRBJ2-7

CDR3 protein: CSVPQADTQYF
CDR3 DNA: TGCAGCGTCCCCCAAGCGGATACGCAGTATTTT
D gene: .
clone size: .
V gene: TRBV29-1
J gene: TRBJ2-3

CDR3 protein: CASSLDGGAFYGYTF
CDR3 DNA: TGTGCCAGCAGTCTCGACGGAGGCGCCTTCTATGGCTACACCTTC
D gene: .
clone size: .
V gene: TRBV6-5
J gene: TRBJ1-2

CDR3 protein: CASRTDQETQYF
CDR3 DNA: TGTGCCAGCAGGACAGACCAAGAGACCCAGTACTTC
D gene: .
clone size: .
V gene: TRBV5-4
J gene: TRBJ2-5

CDR3 protein: CATSRAGDRGQPQHF
CDR3 DNA: TGTGCCACCAGCAGAGCCGGGGACAGGGGTCAGCCCCAGCATTTT
D gene: TRBD1
clone size: .
V gene: TRBV15
J gene: TRBJ1-5

CDR3 protein: CASSLKQSGDTQYF
CDR3 DNA: TGTGCCAGCAGCTTAAAGCAGTCCGGGGATACGCAGTATTTT
D gene: .
clone size: .
V gene: TRBV7-3
J gene: TRBJ2-3

CDR3 protein: CASSLTGGGSYEQYF
CDR3 DNA: TGTGCCAGCAGCCTTACAGGGGGGGGCTCCTACGAGCAGTACTTC
D gene: .
clone size: .
V gene: TRBV13
J gene: TRBJ2-7

CDR3 protein: CAWKAYHYSYEQYF
CDR3 DNA: TGTGCCTGGAAAGCCTACCACTACTCCTACGAGCAGTACTTC
D gene: .
clone size: .
V gene: TRBV30
J gene: TRBJ2-7

CDR3 protein: CASSSLAGKDPYNEQFF
CDR3 DNA: TGTGCCAGCAGCTCGCTAGCGGGGAAGGACCCCTACAATGAGCAGTTCTTC
D gene: TRBD2
clone size: .
V gene: TRBV11-2
J gene: TRBJ2-1

CDR3 protein: CASSQGQPNSPLHF
CDR3 DNA: TGTGCCAGCAGCCAAGGACAGCCGAATTCACCCCTCCACTTT
D gene: .
clone size: .
V gene: TRBV7-8
J gene: TRBJ1-6

CDR3 protein: CASSLATSGGFDNEQFF
CDR3 DNA: TGTGCCAGCAGCTTAGCGACTAGCGGGGGGTTTGACAATGAGCAGTTCTTC
D gene: TRBD2
clone size: .
V gene: TRBV7-6
J gene: TRBJ2-1

CDR3 protein: CASLDRGRSEAFF
CDR3 DNA: TGTGCCAGTCTGGACAGGGGCCGGAGTGAAGCTTTCTTT
D gene: TRBD1
clone size: .
V gene: TRBV2
J gene: TRBJ1-1

CDR3 protein: CASSISGVNEQFF
CDR3 DNA: TGTGCCAGCAGCATTAGCGGGGTCAATGAGCAGTTCTTC
D gene: TRBD2
clone size: .
V gene: TRBV7-3
J gene: TRBJ2-1

CDR3 protein: CASSQDPRGGAGADTQYF
CDR3 DNA: TGTGCCAGCAGCCAAGATCCTCGCGGGGGGGCCGGGGCAGATACGCAGTATTTT
D gene: TRBD2
clone size: .
V gene: TRBV4-2
J gene: TRBJ2-3

CDR3 protein: CASSQDRQGGTDTQYF
CDR3 DNA: TGTGCCAGCAGCCAAGACCGACAGGGGGGCACAGATACGCAGTATTTT
D gene: TRBD1
clone size: .
V gene: TRBV4-2
J gene: TRBJ2-3

CDR3 protein: CASSEALEGNEQFF
CDR3 DNA: TGTGCCAGCAGTGAAGCGCTTGAGGGAAATGAGCAGTTCTTC
D gene: .
clone size: .
V gene: TRBV2
J gene: TRBJ2-1

CDR3 protein: CATREEGPGLAGVTGELFF
CDR3 DNA: TGTGCCACCAGAGAGGAGGGCCCAGGACTAGCGGGGGTTACCGGGGAGCTGTTTTTT
D gene: TRBD2
clone size: .
V gene: TRBV27
J gene: TRBJ2-2

CDR3 protein: CASSQGQGAVYEQYF
CDR3 DNA: TGTGCCAGCAGCCAGGGACAGGGGGCAGTATACGAGCAGTACTTC
D gene: TRBD1
clone size: few
V gene: TRBV5-4
J gene: TRBJ2-7

CDR3 protein: CASSETGSLTNQPQHF
CDR3 DNA: TGTGCCAGCAGCGAAACCGGGTCCCTAACGAATCAGCCCCAGCATTTT
D gene: .
clone size: .
V gene: TRBV6-1
J gene: TRBJ1-5

CDR3 protein: CASSLRSGGSYNEQFF
CDR3 DNA: TGCGCCAGCAGCTTACGAAGCGGGGGGTCCTACAATGAGCAGTTCTTC
D gene: TRBD2
clone size: .
V gene: TRBV5-1
J gene: TRBJ2-1

CDR3 protein: CASSPNRGKETQYF
CDR3 DNA: TGTGCCAGCAGCCCTAACAGGGGAAAAGAGACCCAGTACTTC
D gene: TRBD1
clone size: .
V gene: TRBV7-2
J gene: TRBJ2-5

CDR3 protein: CASSYDGEDTDTQYF
CDR3 DNA: TGTGCCAGCAGTTATGACGGGGAAGACACAGATACGCAGTATTTT
D gene: .
clone size: .
V gene: TRBV27
J gene: TRBJ2-3

CDR3 protein: CASSFFLAGSYEQYF
CDR3 DNA: TGTGCCAGCAGCTTTTTTCTAGCGGGCTCCTACGAGCAGTACTTC
D gene: TRBD2
clone size: .
V gene: TRBV7-8
J gene: TRBJ2-7

CDR3 protein: CASSFGSDRLTNYGYTF
CDR3 DNA: TGCGCCAGCAGCTTCGGGTCAGATAGATTAACTAACTATGGCTACACCTTC
D gene: .
clone size: .
V gene: TRBV5-1
J gene: TRBJ1-2

CDR3 protein: CASRFTQGSHSPLHF
CDR3 DNA: TGTGCCAGCAGATTTACGCAGGGGTCCCATTCACCCCTCCACTTT
D gene: .
clone size: .
V gene: TRBV6-5
J gene: TRBJ1-6

CDR3 protein: CASSQDRGVVQETQYF
CDR3 DNA: TGTGCCAGCAGCCAAGATCGCGGGGTTGTCCAAGAGACCCAGTACTTC
D gene: .
clone size: .
V gene: TRBV14
J gene: TRBJ2-5

CDR3 protein: CASSRKPGLSSYEQYF
CDR3 DNA: TGTGCCAGCAGTCGTAAACCAGGGCTTAGTTCCTACGAGCAGTACTTC
D gene: .
clone size: .
V gene: TRBV7-2
J gene: TRBJ2-7

CDR3 protein: CASSVRENEKLFF
CDR3 DNA: TGTGCCAGCAGTGTCAGGGAAAACGAAAAACTGTTTTTT
D gene: .
clone size: .
V gene: TRBV6-2/TRBV6-3
J gene: TRBJ1-4